Presented here are 23 T cell receptor beta chains from one specimen sequenced in a study of radiotherapy plus CTLA-4 blockade in lung cancer listed by TCRdb under 2018. The method was the immunoSEQ multiplex PCR assay. TCRdb re-hosts the immuneACCESS table, in-frame sequences only. Its copies lack some clones; in the studies checked, an unresolved V gene accounts for under half of them, and the cause for the rest is not known. The sample profile shows around 86,000 clones; roughly four fifths of them were found once. Jointly, the top ten make up 0.82% of the sample. The sample was peripheral blood, taken from a patient treated with radiotherapy plus ipilimumab. These receptors were obtained from a human donor with non-small cell lung cancer who had stable disease on radiotherapy plus ipilimumab.

The V and J genes are TRBV27 and TRBJ2-1; 14 bases line up with TRBD2. Per the germline V gene, CDR1 is MNHEY and CDR2 is SMNVEV (reference sequence). V shed 5 bases and J 5 bases; nucleotides not matched to a gene: 5. The CDR3 consists of 16 residues. CDR3 in DNA: TGTGCCAGCAGTCCAACGGGACTAGCGGGGGACAATGAGCAGTTCTTC. Translated: CASSPTGLAGDNEQFF.

This clone showed up just a few times. The genes are TRBV5-1 and TRBJ2-7, with 9 nucleotides matching TRBD1. The CDR3 has 16 residues. Per the germline V gene, CDR1 is SGHRS and CDR2 is YFSETQ. Unmatched junction bases numbered 13, after V lost 5 bases and J lost 4 bases. The CDR3 nucleotides are TGCGCCAGCAGTCGGATGACCGGGACAGGGACTTACGAGCAGTACTTC. Protein: CASSRMTGTGTYEQYF.

A few counts support this clone. This rearrangement joins TRBV19 to TRBJ2-3; no reliable D call. The CDR3 consists of 15 residues. Trimming took 4 bases from V and 2 from J, leaving 13 bases between them. CDR1 is LNHDA, CDR2 SQIVND, per germline (reference sequence). The CDR3 loop is CASSKIAGFTDTQYF. The DNA of the CDR3 is TGTGCCAGTAGTAAAATTGCAGGCTTCACAGATACGCAGTATTTT.

This chain links TRBV7-2 with TRBJ2-3; TRBD2 aligns across 16 bases. Unmatched junction bases numbered 7, after V lost 6 bases and J lost 4 bases. Germline CDR1 SGHTA, CDR2 FQGNSA. This CDR3 contains 17 residues. CDR3 coding DNA: TGTGCCAGCAGTCCGGGACTAGCGGGAGGGAGGCCAGATACGCAGTATTTT. This codes for CASSPGLAGGRPDTQYF. Drawing the rest from reference TRBV7-2 and TRBJ2-3, the complete variable domain is GAGVSQSPSNKVTEKGKDVELRCDPISGHTALYWYRQSLGQGLEFLIYFQGNSAPDKSGLPSDRFSAERTGGSVSTLTIQRTQQEDSAVYLCASSPGLAGGRPDTQYFGPGTRLTVL.

This clone was detected a few times. V gene TRBV6-5 combines with J gene TRBJ1-4; perhaps TRBD1 as D (5 bases). The V end was cut by 2 bases, the J end by 6 bases, with 10 bases between. Germline CDR1 MNHEY, CDR2 SVGAGI. The CDR3 runs to 14 residues. The CDR3 here is CASSYGGKDEKLFF. The CDR3, as DNA: TGTGCCAGCAGTTACGGGGGGAAGGATGAAAAACTGTTTTTT.

The chain uses TRBV6-5 and TRBJ2-1, with 10 bases identical to TRBD2. Germline V gene lookup returns CDR1 MNHEY and CDR2 SVGAGI. The junction had 12 bases not matched to a gene; V was cut back by 7 bases and J by 9 bases. The CDR3 covers 15 residues. CDR3 bases: TGTGCCAGCACCCCAAGCGGGAGGGGTAATAGTGAGCAGTTCTTC. Its protein is CASTPSGRGNSEQFF.

This chain connects TRBV11-2 to TRBJ2-1, with TRBD1 matching over 8 bases. This CDR3 has 15 amino acids. J lost 1 base, V lost 5 bases, and 4 bases had no gene match. Looked up from germline, CDR1 is SGHAT and CDR2 is FQNNGV. CDR3 residues: CASSRQGTSYNEQFF. The CDR3 DNA reads as TGTGCCAGCAGCCGACAGGGGACTTCCTACAATGAGCAGTTCTTC.

This clone showed up just a few times. J is TRBJ2-7 and V is TRBV29-1; D ambiguous. Trimming stripped 7 bases from V and 1 base from J, with 11 bases between. The CDR3 runs 12 residues. The germline V gene has CDR1 SQVTM and CDR2 ANQGSEA. In DNA, the CDR3 is TGCAGCGACCTGAGTAATTCCTACGAGCAGTACTTC. It specifies CSDLSNSYEQYF.

This chain uses TRBV11-3 with TRBJ2-7; D is uncertain. The germline gives CDR1 SGHNT, CDR2 YENEEA. This CDR3 comprises 14 residues. Trimming took off 0 bases at V and 5 bases at J, with 11 bases between the two ends. Here the CDR3 reads CASSLEWQAHEQYF. Here the CDR3 DNA reads TGTGCCAGCAGCTTAGAGTGGCAGGCCCACGAGCAGTACTTC.

This sequence joins TRBV18 and TRBJ2-7; TRBD2 aligns across 7 bases. Germline lookup yields CDR1 KGHSH and CDR2 LQKENI. This CDR3 spans 14 amino acids. J lost 6 bases, V lost 4 bases, and 9 bases had no gene match. CDR3 in amino acids: CASSRGEGLSEQYF. The DNA for the CDR3 is TGTGCCAGCTCACGGGGGGAGGGCCTCAGCGAGCAGTACTTC.

The chain employs TRBV18 and TRBJ2-5; 10 bases fit TRBD1. The ends lost 2 bases at V and 7 bases at J; junction bases unmatched: 4. Germline CDR1 and CDR2: KGHSH and LQKENI. This CDR3 is built from 14 residues. The DNA for the CDR3 is TGTGCCAGCTCACCAAAGGGACAGGGGTCGACCCAGTACTTC. This encodes CASSPKGQGSTQYF.

The J gene is TRBJ2-7, the V gene TRBV7-2; D not certain. Germline CDR1 is SGHTA and CDR2 is FQGNSA. CDR3 length equals 13 residues. V lost 4 bases and J lost 3, with 10 bases in between. The CDR3 spells CASSSPKGYEQYF. The CDR3, as DNA: TGTGCCAGCAGCTCCCCAAAGGGCTACGAGCAGTACTTC.

This chain uses TRBV2 with TRBJ2-2, with D tentatively TRBD2 (5 bases). Germline V lookup: CDR1 SNHLY, CDR2 FYNNEI. V lost 8 bases and J lost 3, with 19 bases in between. The CDR3 has 16 residues. The CDR3 region has the DNA TGTGCCAGCCACGGGATCGGGGAGCTAGACACCGGGGAGCTGTTTTTT. This gives the protein CASHGIGELDTGELFF.

This chain joins TRBV10-3 and TRBJ2-7, with 13 bases aligning to TRBD2. This CDR3 has 19 residues. After removal of 3 bases from V and 3 bases from J, the junction contained 14 bases not matched to a gene. The V gene's germline CDR1 is ENHRY and CDR2 SYGVKD. CDR3 sequence (DNA): TGTGCCATCAGTGATACGGGACGGGGGACTAGCGGGAAACACTACGAGCAGTACTTC. Encoded protein: CAISDTGRGTSGKHYEQYF.

This CDR3 reads CATSPNGPWETQYF. As DNA, the CDR3 is TGTGCCACCAGCCCTAATGGCCCTTGGGAGACCCAGTACTTC. The chain is built from TRBV15 and TRBJ2-5; no clear D gene. Germline assignment: CDR1 LNHNV and CDR2 YYDKDF (reference sequence). V gave up 5 bases and J gave up 5 bases, with 15 bases separating them. The CDR3 is 14 residues long.

The chain recombines TRBV2 with TRBJ1-5, with no clear D. Between the trimmed V and J ends, which lost 2 bases and 7 bases, there was a span of 21 bases. The CDR3 is 17 amino acids. Germline V CDR1 and CDR2: SNHLY, FYNNEI. The CDR3: CASSENQPLSSGQPQHF. The CDR3 DNA reads TGTGCCAGCAGTGAAAATCAACCACTCTCTAGCGGGCAGCCCCAGCATTTT.

The CDR3 DNA reads as TGTGCCAGCAGCGCGAACAGGGGGTGGACCGGGGAGCTGTTTTTT. As protein: CASSANRGWTGELFF. The chain joins TRBV5-6 to TRBJ2-2; 8 bases are shared with TRBD1. The CDR3 runs to 15 residues. The V segment lost 4 bases and the J segment 5 bases; nucleotides outside the gene matches: 7. CDR1 SGHDT and CDR2 YYEEEE come from the germline V gene.

The rearrangement links TRBV6-5 to TRBJ1-1, with D maybe TRBD1 (5 bases). The CDR3 length is 14 residues. CDR1 is MNHEY and CDR2 is SVGAGI in the germline V gene. Trimming left V 3 bases short and J 1 base short, with 9 bases between. The CDR3 region is CASSYRQKNTEAFF. CDR3 in DNA: TGTGCCAGCAGTTATCGACAGAAGAACACTGAAGCTTTCTTT.

V is TRBV5-1 and J is TRBJ2-1; 7 bases line up with TRBD2. CDR3 length: 18 amino acids. The germline CDR1 and CDR2 sequences are SGHRS and YFSETQ. The J segment lost 1 base and the V segment lost 0 bases, leaving 10 bases of the junction unmatched. CDR3 region: CASSLGRTRFGSYNEQFF. The CDR3 nucleotides are TGCGCCAGCAGCTTGGGGAGGACTAGATTTGGTTCCTACAATGAGCAGTTCTTC.

The rearrangement uses TRBV2 and TRBJ1-2; no definite D call. The V end was cut by 8 bases, the J end by 3 bases, with 10 bases between. The CDR3 has 12 residues. In germline, CDR1 is SNHLY, CDR2 FYNNEI. This CDR3 is CASWEMDYGYTF. As DNA, the CDR3 is TGTGCCAGCTGGGAAATGGACTATGGCTACACCTTC.

V and J are TRBV10-2 and TRBJ2-1; maybe TRBD2 (6 bases). CDR1 is WSHSY and CDR2 is SAAADI in the germline V gene. The CDR3 is 17 amino acids. Trimming left V 4 bases short and J 5 bases short, with 21 bases between. In DNA form, the CDR3 reads TGCGCCAGCAGTGGTGGAACTAGCTTGTCCCACAACAATGAGCAGTTCTTC. This gives the protein CASSGGTSLSHNNEQFF.

About this clone: The junction shows a germline mismatch at one end, possibly a read error. This chain uses TRBV7-8 with TRBJ2-7, with D unclear. The CDR3 runs to 14 residues. Per the germline V gene, CDR1 is SGHVS and CDR2 is FQNEAQ. The CDR3 sequence: CASSLAEPPYGQYF. For the CDR3, the DNA is TGTGCCAGCAGCTTAGCGGAACCTCCCTACGGGCAGTACTTC.

The chain recombines TRBV18 with TRBJ1-2, with a weak D call TRBD1 (6 bases). Germline V gene data show CDR1 as KGHSH and CDR2 as LQKENI. Deletions cut 4 bases from V and 7 bases from J, with 13 bases between. The CDR3 covers 13 residues. The CDR3 sequence: CASSQGGARGYTF. CDR3 DNA sequence: TGTGCCAGCTCACAAGGGGGGGCTCGTGGCTACACCTTC.